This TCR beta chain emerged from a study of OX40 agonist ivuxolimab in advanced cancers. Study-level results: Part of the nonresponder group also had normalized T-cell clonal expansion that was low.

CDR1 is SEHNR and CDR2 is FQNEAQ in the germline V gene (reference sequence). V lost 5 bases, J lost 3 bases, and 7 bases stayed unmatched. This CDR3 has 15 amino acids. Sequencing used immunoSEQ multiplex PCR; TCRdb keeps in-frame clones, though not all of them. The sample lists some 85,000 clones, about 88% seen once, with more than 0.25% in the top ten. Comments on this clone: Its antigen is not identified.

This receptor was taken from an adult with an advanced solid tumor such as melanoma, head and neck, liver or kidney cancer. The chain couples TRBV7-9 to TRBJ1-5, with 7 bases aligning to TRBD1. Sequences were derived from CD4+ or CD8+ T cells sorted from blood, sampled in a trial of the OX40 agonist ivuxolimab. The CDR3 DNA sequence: TGTGCCAGCAGCCAGGGGGAGGGTCCCAATCAGCCCCAGCATTTT. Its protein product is CASSQGEGPNQPQHF.